One sample yielded the 20 T cell receptor beta chains listed below, sequenced in a study of blood T cells in healthy people across ages (dated by TCRdb to between 2014 and 2016). Library construction relied on 5' RACE. The reads were generated on an Illumina HiSeq 2500. A second PCR of 7 to 11 cycles was performed with a sample-barcoded 5' primer and a J-beta primer mix. The raw public data were reprocessed by TCRdb itself: fastp quality trimming at Q25, MiXCR clonotype calling, in-frame beta chains only. Duplicate CDR3 protein sequences are folded into a single record with the most common DNA and genes. The table for this sample lists 2 million or so distinct CDR3 sequences; approximately 50% of them were counted only once. The ten largest clones take up over 2% of the sample. Sequenced: blood. These TCRs come from a woman in her forties in good health.

This clonotype came up a few times. The J gene is TRBJ2-3, the V gene TRBV20-1, with D perhaps TRBD1 or TRBD2 (5 bases each). This CDR3 has 15 amino acids. The germline V gene has CDR1 DFQATT and CDR2 SNEGSKA (reference sequence). V was shortened by 5 bases and J by 0 bases, with 15 bases between the two germline ends. CDR3 DNA sequence: TGCAGTGCTCGGAGGCTTGGGGCGAGCACAGATACGCAGTATTTT. Translation gives CSARRLGASTDTQYF.

The table lists this clonotype with a count of one. The J gene is TRBJ1-4, the V gene TRBV18; D gene unclear. The ends were cut back, 6 bases at V and 5 bases at J, with 16 bases in the middle. The CDR3 spans 15 residues. Per germline, CDR1 KGHSH and CDR2 LQKENI. CDR3 loop: CASSPRALVNEKLFF. Here the CDR3 DNA reads TGTGCCAGCTCGCCCCGGGCCTTGGTCAATGAAAAACTGTTTTTT.

As for this clonotype: Relative to the germline gene, one junction end is altered; a read error may explain this. The chain recombines TRBV4-2 with TRBJ2-7; the match to TRBD2 covers 12 bases. The CDR3 has 17 amino acids. Germline CDR1 and CDR2: LGHNA and YNFKEQ. The CDR3 nucleotides are TGTGCCAGCAGCATAAGGACTAGCGGGGTCCAGCTCTACGAGCTGTACTTC. This codes for CASSIRTSGVQLYELYF.

This CDR3 reads CASSLERDEKQFF. The CDR3 region has the DNA TGTGCCAGCAGCTTAGAGAGGGACGAGAAGCAGTTCTTC. This sequence joins TRBV7-6 and TRBJ2-1; D is tentatively TRBD1 or TRBD2 (5 bases each). The CDR3 is 13 amino acids. CDR1 and CDR2 from the germline V gene are SGHVS and FNYEAQ. The ends were cut back, 1 base at V and 11 bases at J, with 12 bases in the middle.

V gene TRBV7-9 combines with J gene TRBJ1-4, with TRBD1 matching over 9 bases. J gave up 5 bases and V 4 bases, and 11 bases lay outside the gene matches. Germline V gene data show CDR1 as SEHNR and CDR2 as FQNEAQ (reference sequence). This CDR3 is built from 17 residues. CDR3 coding DNA: TGTGCCAGCAGCTCAGACCAACAGGGGGCGCGGAATGAAAAACTGTTTTTT. Translating gives CASSSDQQGARNEKLFF.

The genes are TRBV24-1 and TRBJ2-1; TRBD1 matches 9 bases. In germline, CDR1 is KGHDR, CDR2 SFDVKD. The CDR3 runs to 17 residues. The V segment lost 5 bases and the J segment 6 bases; nucleotides outside the gene matches: 13. The CDR3 region is CATSALRSTGQGNEQFF. CDR3 nucleotide sequence: TGTGCCACCAGTGCCCTTAGGTCCACGGGACAGGGCAATGAGCAGTTCTTC.

The chain uses TRBV7-2 and TRBJ1-4; TRBD1 might be the D (6 bases). Deletions cut 5 bases from V and 3 bases from J, with 16 bases between. CDR3 size: 16 residues. CDR1 and CDR2 from the germline V gene are SGHTA and FQGNSA. Here the CDR3 reads CASSRQAQNPNEKLFF. In DNA, the CDR3 is TGTGCCAGCAGCCGACAGGCTCAGAACCCTAATGAAAAACTGTTTTTT.

V is TRBV11-1 and J is TRBJ2-5; maybe TRBD2 (7 bases). The DNA end is more similar to TRBJ2-7, so the J call may be wrong. Germline values: CDR1 SGHAT, CDR2 FQDESV (reference sequence). This CDR3 is built from 14 residues. The DNA of the CDR3 is TGTGCCAGCAGCTTAGCGGGGGGGCCCGGCGAGCAGTACTTC. Encoded protein: CASSLAGGPGEQYF.

This clonotype has only a few counts. The chain has TRBV29-1 and TRBJ1-2; possible D gene TRBD1, 6 bases. The CDR3 totals 11 residues. Germline loops: CDR1 SQVTM, CDR2 ANQGSEA. Trimming took off 7 bases at V and 7 bases at J, with 13 bases between the two ends. The CDR3: CSAPGHGGYTF. The CDR3 DNA reads as TGCAGCGCACCGGGACACGGTGGCTACACCTTC.

The chain carries TRBV29-1 and TRBJ1-2, with unresolved D. The V gene's germline CDR1 is SQVTM and CDR2 ANQGSEA. This CDR3 spans 13 amino acids. The ends were cut back, 5 bases at V and 4 bases at J, with 14 bases in the middle. The CDR3 DNA reads TGCAGCGTTCCGACATCCTTGTCCTATGGCTACACCTTC. Amino acids: CSVPTSLSYGYTF.

Many counts were recorded for this clonotype. The V and J genes are TRBV6-5 and TRBJ2-5; D gene ambiguous. Trimming left V 4 bases short and J 4 bases short, with 7 bases between. Germline V gene sequence: CDR1 MNHEY, CDR2 SVGAGI. CDR3 length equals 12 residues. CDR3 amino acids: CASSSVRETQYF. The CDR3 DNA reads as TGTGCCAGCAGTTCGGTCCGAGAGACCCAGTACTTC.

The rearrangement uses TRBV20-1 and TRBJ1-5; D unresolved. Looked up from germline, CDR1 is DFQATT and CDR2 is SNEGSKA (reference sequence). V was shortened by 5 bases and J by 1 base, with 12 bases between the two germline ends. The CDR3 sequence is 14 residues long. Here the CDR3 reads CSARAPGSNQPQHF. The DNA for the CDR3 is TGCAGTGCTCGGGCCCCTGGGAGCAATCAGCCCCAGCATTTT.

The V gene is TRBV5-1, the J gene TRBJ2-6; D may be TRBD1 (8 bases). Germline assignment: CDR1 SGHRS and CDR2 YFSETQ. V dropped 5 bases and J dropped 3 bases, with 15 bases sitting between them. CDR3 length equals 16 residues. The CDR3 sequence is CASRPTGGVGANVLTF. DNA of the CDR3: TGCGCCAGCAGACCAACAGGGGGGGTTGGGGCCAACGTCCTGACTTTC.

The rearrangement uses TRBV20-1 and TRBJ2-5, with 14 positions matching TRBD2. TRBJ2-7 explains the end of the DNA better; the J call may be wrong. The CDR3 is made up of 16 amino acids. The germline V gene encodes CDR1 DFQATT and CDR2 SNEGSKA (reference sequence). This chain's CDR3 is CSASEPGLAGGYEQYF. CDR3 coding DNA: TGCAGTGCTAGTGAACCCGGACTAGCGGGGGGTTACGAGCAGTACTTC.

The CDR3 protein is CASSAKGAGIRYTF. The CDR3 DNA is TGTGCCAGCAGCGCGAAGGGGGCGGGAATTCGCTACACCTTC. J is TRBJ1-2 and V is TRBV28, with 7 bases identical to TRBD1. Germline V gene lookup returns CDR1 MDHEN and CDR2 SYDVKM. The ends lost 6 bases at V and 9 bases at J; junction bases unmatched: 13. This CDR3 contains 14 residues.

Comment on this clonotype: Mismatch with germline at one junction end may stem from a read error. The V and J genes are TRBV29-1 and TRBJ2-5; D gene ambiguous. Germline V gives CDR1 SQVTM, CDR2 ANQGSEA. This CDR3 has 12 residues. DNA of the CDR3: TGCGGCGTTGAACTGGCGGCGGAGACCCAGTACTTC. Translation gives CGVELAAETQYF.

The DNA of the CDR3 is TGTGCCAGCACGACTCGGGAAAGCAAGAACACTGAAGCTTTCTTT. It codes for CASTTRESKNTEAFF. The V and J genes are TRBV28 and TRBJ1-1, with no clear D. V was pared by 7 bases and J by 1 base, with 16 bases between. The CDR3 has 15 residues. Per germline, CDR1 MDHEN and CDR2 SYDVKM.

This chain joins TRBV20-1 and TRBJ2-7; tentative D call: TRBD1 (7 bases). Germline CDR1 is DFQATT and CDR2 is SNEGSKA (reference sequence). This CDR3 spans 15 amino acids. Trimming pared 5 bases from V and 1 base from J, leaving 18 bases between. The DNA for the CDR3 is TGCAGTGCTGGGGAGGACAGGATTTCTTCCTACGAGCAGTACTTC. Amino acids: CSAGEDRISSYEQYF.

This sequence joins TRBV7-3 and TRBJ2-2, with D possibly matching TRBD2 (6 bases). The CDR3 consists of 15 residues. Trimming left V 6 bases short and J 6 bases short, with 17 bases between. From germline, CDR1 is SGHTA and CDR2 FQGTGA. This chain's CDR3 is CASSRTNGPAGELFF. The CDR3 bases are TGTGCCAGCAGTCGGACTAACGGTCCGGCCGGGGAGCTGTTTTTT.

J is TRBJ2-4 and V is TRBV5-1; 7 positions match TRBD1. The DNA end is a closer match to TRBJ2-5, so the J assignment may be wrong. The CDR3 runs 15 residues. From germline, CDR1 is SGHRS and CDR2 YFSETQ. The CDR3: CASSAQTGTQETQYF. Here the CDR3 DNA reads TGCGCCAGCAGCGCGCAGACAGGGACCCAAGAGACCCAGTACTTC.